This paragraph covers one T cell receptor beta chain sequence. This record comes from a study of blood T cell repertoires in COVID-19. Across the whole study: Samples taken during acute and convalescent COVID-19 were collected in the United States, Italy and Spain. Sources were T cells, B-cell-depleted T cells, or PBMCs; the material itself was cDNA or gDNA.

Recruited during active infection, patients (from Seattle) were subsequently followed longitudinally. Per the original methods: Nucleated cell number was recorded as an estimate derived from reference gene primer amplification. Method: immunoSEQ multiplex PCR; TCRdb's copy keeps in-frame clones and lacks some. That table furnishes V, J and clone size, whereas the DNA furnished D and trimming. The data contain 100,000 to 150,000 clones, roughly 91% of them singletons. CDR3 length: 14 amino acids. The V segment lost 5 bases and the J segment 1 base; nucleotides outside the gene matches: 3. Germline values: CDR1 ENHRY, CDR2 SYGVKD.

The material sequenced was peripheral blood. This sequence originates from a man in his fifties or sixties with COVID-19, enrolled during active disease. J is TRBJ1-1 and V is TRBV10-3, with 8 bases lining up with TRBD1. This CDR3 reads CAISSDRGNTEAFF. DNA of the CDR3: TGTGCCATCAGTTCCGACAGGGGGAACACTGAAGCTTTCTTT.